The T cell receptor (beta chain) described here comes from a study of identical twins. Germline lookup yields CDR1 SGHRS and CDR2 YFSETQ. The V gene end was trimmed by 5 bases and the J gene end by 4 bases; junction bases not matched to a gene: 16. This CDR3 comprises 17 residues. Healthy Caucasians were all of the donors. Findings of the study overall: These conclusions were based on statistical analysis (cross-sectional, not following the same donors).

The authors used template switching to add a universal primer site and gave cDNA unique molecular identifiers. Each CDR3 protein is one row after TCRdb ran MiXCR on the 5' RACE reads. The sample has nearly 250,000 distinct CDR3 sequences, about 7.3% seen once. In this sample, this clonotype turned up a few times. No antigen is known for it. This sample was shared with a second study, whose subject was yellow fever vaccine responses in identical twins. That paper notes: Reported findings indicate that twins' vaccine T cell responses seemed partially convergent, partially personalized.

This rearrangement joins TRBV5-1 to TRBJ2-3, with TRBD2 matching 7 bases. The sequence derives from a woman younger than 30 in good health. Sequencing was done on a sample of memory (CD45RO+) T cells sorted from blood. The CDR3 loop is CASRTLAGEERSDTQYF. The CDR3 coding sequence is TGCGCCAGCAGGACGTTGGCGGGAGAGGAGAGGTCAGATACGCAGTATTTT. Full variable domain (remainder filled in from reference TRBV5-1 and TRBJ2-3): KAGVTQTPRYLIKTRGQQVTLSCSPISGHRSVSWYQQTPGQGLQFLFEYFSETQRNKGNFPGRFSGRQFSNSRSEMNVSTLELGDSALYLCASRTLAGEERSDTQYFGPGTRLTVL.